This TCR beta chain is from a study of T cells generated in artificial thymic organoids. Separate semi-nested PCRs amplified TCRalpha and TCRbeta libraries using constant-region reverse primers in TRAC or TRBC. RNA input for cDNA ranged from about 3 to 550 ng. In TCRdb, the 5' RACE reads were re-called with MiXCR into one record per CDR3 protein. The sample yields over 7,000 distinct CDR3 sequences, roughly a quarter seen once. Overall study findings and caveats: Organoid-derived CD8 single positive T cells showed physiological TCR clonotype diversity.

This clonotype was seen only a few times. Its antigen is not identified. Organoids aggregated human HSPCs with DLL1-transduced murine MS5 stromal cells. The seeding cells were CD34+CD3- hematopoietic stem and progenitor cells purified by FACS to remove T cells. Input material: naive CD8+ T cells grown in artificial thymic organoids from cord blood stem and progenitor cells. Subset described: CD3+TCRalphabeta+CD8SP T cells; for blood, CD45RO-CCR7+ naive CD8+ T cells. This TCR was sampled from a human donor who gave cord blood stem cells for thymic organoid culture, a cardiac surgery patient who gave postnatal thymus, or a blood donor (not recorded which).

The CDR3 sequence is CASSKIAPGPQHF. The CDR3 DNA follows: TGTGCCAGCAGTAAAATTGCCCCGGGGCCCCAGCATTTT. The chain joins TRBV12-3 or TRBV12-4 to TRBJ1-5; D gene ambiguous. This CDR3 comprises 13 residues. The V gene lost 5 bases and the J gene lost 9 bases, with 14 bases spanning the gap.